The 31 T cell receptor beta chains below all came from one sample that was sequenced in a study of shared clonotypes between healthy human individuals. The table came from immunoSEQ multiplex PCR; TCRdb's copy has only in-frame clones and leaves some out. There are about 460,000 clones in the sample; roughly three quarters occur only once, and about 11% lies in the top ten. What was sequenced was PBMCs. The receptors come from a woman between 40 and 50 years old in good health. Some clones in this sample may be carry-over from other donors' samples.

To note about this clone: At one of its ends the junction is not consistent with the germline gene, which may arise from a read error. The chain uses TRBV7-9 and TRBJ1-5; unclear D gene. The CDR3 is 10 residues long. Germline CDR1 is SEHNR and CDR2 is FQNEAQ (reference sequence). CDR3 DNA: TGTGCCAGCCGCTTTCAGCCCCAGCATTTT. This translates into CASRFQPQHF.

The rearrangement links TRBV19 to TRBJ2-5; D may be TRBD1 (5 bases). This CDR3 has 14 amino acids. CDR1 and CDR2 (germline): LNHDA, SQIVND (reference sequence). Trimming left V 6 bases short and J 1 base short, with 12 bases between. CDR3 residues: CASRQRQFQETQYF. CDR3 DNA: TGTGCCAGTAGACAGAGACAGTTCCAAGAGACCCAGTACTTC.

In regard to this clone: One end of the junction does not line up with germline, which may come from a read error. CDR3 residues: CASSAANTGELFF. The CDR3 nucleotides read TGTGCTAGCAGCGCGGCCAACACCGGGGAGCTGTTTTTT. The chain joins TRBV7-7 to TRBJ2-2, with D hard to call. Germline V gene sequence: CDR1 SSHAT, CDR2 FNYEAQ (reference sequence). This CDR3 spans 13 amino acids.

This clone was recorded once. Other nucleotide sequences from this sample produce the same CDR3. This rearrangement joins TRBV5-1 to TRBJ1-1; D possibly corresponds to TRBD1 (5 bases). V dropped 2 bases and J dropped 1 base, with 6 bases sitting between them. The germline V gene has CDR1 SGHRS and CDR2 YFSETQ. This CDR3 contains 13 residues. Here the CDR3 DNA reads TGCGCCAGCAGCTTAACAGGGAACACTGAAGCTTTCTTT. It specifies CASSLTGNTEAFF.

The chain carries TRBV12-1 and TRBJ2-7; TRBD2, as called in the table, went unchecked against the DNA. TRBV12-1 is a documented pseudogene. This CDR3 is built from 16 residues. Written as DNA, the CDR3 is TGTGCCAGCAGCCCCGGGACTAGCGGTCCTCCCTACGAGCAGTACTTC. Amino acids: CASSPGTSGPPYEQYF.

The V and J genes are TRBV4-3 and TRBJ1-2; the D is unclear. Germline V lookup: CDR1 LGHNA, CDR2 YSLEER. V was cut by 5 bases and J by 2 bases, with 12 bases left in between. The CDR3 length is 14 residues. CDR3 sequence reads: CASSLGRVNYGYTF. CDR3 bases: TGCGCCAGCAGCTTAGGGAGGGTGAACTATGGCTACACCTTC.

The chain carries TRBV11-3 and TRBJ1-1; TRBD1 might be the D (5 bases). The CDR3 runs 14 residues. Trimming cost V 5 bases and J 1 base, with 11 bases left between them. The V gene's germline CDR1 is SGHNT and CDR2 YENEEA. In DNA form, the CDR3 reads TGTGCCAGCAGCCGGGACGGGAGGAACACTGAAGCTTTCTTT. Translated: CASSRDGRNTEAFF.

This chain uses TRBV9 with TRBJ2-1; D remains unclear. Germline CDR1 is SGDLS and CDR2 is YYNGEE. This CDR3 has 12 amino acids. V lost 0 bases, J lost 9 bases, and 7 bases lay in between. The CDR3: CASSVDSTEQFF. In DNA, the CDR3 is TGTGCCAGCAGCGTAGATAGTACTGAGCAGTTCTTC.

This chain uses TRBV18 with TRBJ2-5; D perhaps matches TRBD1 (6 bases). This CDR3 has 15 residues. Per germline, CDR1 KGHSH and CDR2 LQKENI. Trimming took 2 bases from V and 2 from J, leaving 12 bases between them. CDR3 sequence reads: CASSPNSGTQETQYF. The CDR3 coding sequence is TGTGCCAGCTCACCAAATTCCGGGACACAAGAGACCCAGTACTTC.

The gene calls are TRBV25-1 and TRBJ2-5, with TRBD2 as a possible D gene (5 bases). TRBJ2-7 explains the end of the DNA better; the J call may be wrong. Germline V gene lookup returns CDR1 MGHDK and CDR2 SYGVNS. The CDR3 covers 16 residues. As DNA, the CDR3 is TGTGCCAGCAGTGAATATGGAGGACGGTGGCCCTACGAGCAGTACTTC. Translation gives CASSEYGGRWPYEQYF.

The chain combines TRBV7-6 with TRBJ1-3, with unresolved D. The CDR3 runs to 14 residues. V was shortened by 2 bases and J by 2 bases, with 7 bases between the two germline ends. Per germline, CDR1 SGHVS and CDR2 FNYEAQ. This chain's CDR3 is CASSLNWAGNTIYF. The CDR3 DNA sequence: TGTGCCAGCAGCTTAAACTGGGCTGGAAACACCATATATTTT.

The chain joins TRBV15 to TRBJ2-7, with D possibly being TRBD1 or TRBD2 (5 bases each). The CDR3 extends over 14 amino acids. CDR1 LNHNV and CDR2 YYDKDF come from the germline V gene (reference sequence). Trimming took 6 bases from V and 2 from J, leaving 14 bases between them. The CDR3: CATSTGTPTYEQYF. DNA of the CDR3: TGTGCCACCAGTACCGGGACGCCCACCTACGAGCAGTACTTC.

This clone was observed many times. Additional DNA sequences in this sample encode the identical CDR3. The chain has TRBV27 and TRBJ2-1; 10 bases agree with TRBD2. Trimming removed 2 bases from V and 9 bases from J; junction bases left unmatched: 4. This CDR3 contains 14 residues. Germline V gene lookup returns CDR1 MNHEY and CDR2 SMNVEV (reference sequence). The CDR3 coding sequence is TGTGCCAGCAGTTTAACAAGACTAGCGGGTGAGCAGTTCTTC. Translated: CASSLTRLAGEQFF.

The chain carries TRBV11-2 and TRBJ1-2, with a tentative D call TRBD1 (6 bases). CDR1 is SGHAT, CDR2 FQNNGV, per germline. The CDR3 extends over 15 amino acids. With 4 bases removed from V and 0 bases from J, the gap between germline ends came to 12 bases. The CDR3 sequence: CASSSYREANYGYTF. The CDR3 DNA reads TGTGCCAGCAGCTCCTACAGGGAAGCTAACTATGGCTACACCTTC. The full variable domain, with the rest looked up from reference TRBV11-2 and TRBJ1-2, is EAGVAQSPRYKIIEKRQSVAFWCNPISGHATLYWYQQILGQGPKLLIQFQNNGVVDDSQLPKDRFSAERLKGVDSTLKIQPAKLEDSAVYLCASSSYREANYGYTFGSGTRLTVV.

The genes are TRBV4-3 and TRBJ1-5; a possible D gene is TRBD1 (6 bases). The CDR3 totals 13 residues. Trimming cost V 1 base and J 12 bases, with 13 bases left between them. CDR1 is LGHNA and CDR2 is YSLEER in the germline V gene. In nucleotides, the CDR3 is TGCGCCAGCAGCCAAGTACCCGGGGGCGGCCAGCATTTT. Translated, it gives CASSQVPGGGQHF.

The V gene is TRBV18, the J gene TRBJ1-1; D uncertain. The CDR3 has 16 residues. The V end lost 1 base, the J end lost 3 bases, and 15 bases lay between the germline ends. The V gene's germline CDR1 is KGHSH and CDR2 LQKENI. The CDR3 sequence: CASSPLFGVGYTEAFF. CDR3 nucleotides: TGTGCCAGCTCACCACTGTTCGGGGTGGGGTACACTGAAGCTTTCTTT.

The chain employs TRBV11-2 and TRBJ1-5; D unclear. This CDR3 spans 15 amino acids. Trimming pared 0 bases from V and 1 base from J, leaving 7 bases between. The germline gives CDR1 SGHAT, CDR2 FQNNGV. The CDR3 is CASSLDGRSNQPQHF. The CDR3 bases are TGTGCCAGCAGCTTAGACGGACGGAGCAATCAGCCCCAGCATTTT.

This clone was seen only once. The rearrangement links TRBV6-1 to TRBJ1-1; D possibly corresponds to TRBD1 (5 bases). The germline gives CDR1 MNHNS, CDR2 SASEGT. V lost 3 bases and J 4 bases, leaving 12 bases between the germline ends. The CDR3 covers 14 residues. Here the CDR3 DNA reads TGTGCCAGCAGTGATGGATCGAGGGGCACTGAAGCTTTCTTT. This sequence encodes CASSDGSRGTEAFF.

The chain couples TRBV7-3 to TRBJ1-1; D ambiguous. Per the germline V gene, CDR1 is SGHTA and CDR2 is FQGTGA. The CDR3 length is 13 residues. V lost 0 bases and J lost 4, with 6 bases in between. CDR3 region: CASSLTPRTEAFF. In DNA form, the CDR3 reads TGTGCCAGCAGCTTAACACCACGCACTGAAGCTTTCTTT.

The table lists this clone with many counts. Additional DNA sequences in this sample encode the identical CDR3. The gene calls are TRBV28 and TRBJ2-7; no clear D. CDR1 MDHEN and CDR2 SYDVKM come from the germline V gene. The V end was cut by 5 bases, the J end by 9 bases, with 11 bases between. This CDR3 comprises 11 residues. In DNA form, the CDR3 reads TGTGCCAGCAGTCCCTCTACGAGGCAGTACTTC. Translated, it gives CASSPSTRQYF.

This clone occurred many times. Other DNA sequences in this sample translate to the same CDR3. The CDR3 bases are TGTGCCAGCAGCTTGGCCGGGGAGCAGGGGGCCACCGGGGAGCTGTTTTTT. Translating it yields CASSLAGEQGATGELFF. This chain joins TRBV5-6 and TRBJ2-2, with 8 bases aligning to TRBD1. The CDR3 is 17 amino acids. Germline V gene data show CDR1 as SGHDT and CDR2 as YYEEEE. V was pared by 0 bases and J by 4 bases, with 8 bases of the junction left unmatched.

As DNA, the CDR3 is TGCGCCAGCAGCACCGCCGGGGACGAGCAGTACTTC. This gives the protein CASSTAGDEQYF. The rearrangement uses TRBV5-1 and TRBJ2-7; D might be TRBD2 (5 bases). This CDR3 spans 12 amino acids. Trimming removed 4 bases at V and 5 bases at J, with 10 bases between. Per the germline V gene, CDR1 is SGHRS and CDR2 is YFSETQ.

The chain carries TRBV19 and TRBJ1-1; a weak D match, TRBD1 (5 bases). The germline V and J ends were trimmed by 4 bases and 3 bases, with 9 bases remaining between them. The germline gives CDR1 LNHDA, CDR2 SQIVND (reference sequence). This CDR3 contains 13 residues. In DNA, the CDR3 is TGTGCCAGTAGTACGCAGGGTTACACTGAAGCTTTCTTT. The encoded protein is CASSTQGYTEAFF.

The rearrangement uses TRBV6-5 and TRBJ2-3, with TRBD1 matching over 9 bases. There are 15 residues in the CDR3. J lost 1 base, V lost 2 bases, and 1 base had no gene match. Germline V gene sequence: CDR1 MNHEY, CDR2 SVGAGI. The CDR3, as DNA: TGTGCCAGCAGTTACCGGGACAGGGGCACAGATACGCAGTATTTT. It is translated as CASSYRDRGTDTQYF.

The gene calls are TRBV9 and TRBJ2-1; D unresolved. Germline values: CDR1 SGDLS, CDR2 YYNGEE. CDR3 size: 12 residues. Between the trimmed V and J ends, which lost 5 bases and 5 bases, there was a span of 8 bases. CDR3 DNA sequence: TGTGCCAGCAGTCTTCGGAACAATGAGCAGTTCTTC. Protein sequence: CASSLRNNEQFF.

The gene calls are TRBV28 and TRBJ2-7; D is ambiguous. CDR1 and CDR2 from the germline V gene are MDHEN and SYDVKM. The CDR3 is made up of 14 amino acids. V lost 2 bases to trimming and J lost 5 bases, with 13 bases between them. DNA of the CDR3: TGTGCCAGCAGTTTAGGTGCACTCCGGGACGAGCAGTACTTC. Protein: CASSLGALRDEQYF.

The genes are TRBV7-2 and TRBJ2-2; D is unresolved. Germline CDR1 reads SGHTA; CDR2 reads FQGNSA. Trimming stripped 2 bases from V and 0 bases from J, with 10 bases between. The CDR3 length is 16 residues. The DNA for the CDR3 is TGTGCCAGCAGCTTACGGCGTACCGCGAACACCGGGGAGCTGTTTTTT. Encoded protein: CASSLRRTANTGELFF.

In the case of this clone: A far larger clone is off by one base, so a read error is likely. The CDR3 is CASSERTLGNIQYF. CDR3 in DNA: TGTGCCAGCAGTGAAAGGACCCTAGGAAACATTCAGTACTTC. The V call is TRBV2, the J call TRBJ2-4; D gene uncertain. CDR1 is SNHLY, CDR2 FYNNEI, per germline. CDR3 size: 14 residues. V lost 2 bases, J lost 6 bases, and 11 bases lay in between. The full variable domain, with the rest looked up from reference TRBV2 and TRBJ2-4, is EPEVTQTPSHQVTQMGQEVILRCVPISNHLYFYWYRQILGQKVEFLVSFYNNEISEKSEIFDDQFSVERPDGSNFTLKIRSTKLEDSAMYFCASSERTLGNIQYFGAGTRLSVL.

This clone has only a few counts. At the DNA level, this CDR3 is encoded by other sequences in the same sample as well. The chain uses TRBV13 and TRBJ2-5; TRBD1 matches at 7 bases. Matching the DNA end better, TRBJ2-7 makes the J call doubtful. CDR3 length: 12 residues. CDR1 PRHDT and CDR2 FYEKMQ come from the germline V gene (reference sequence). CDR3 in amino acids: CASRATGSEQYF. The DNA for the CDR3 is TGTGCCAGCAGAGCGACAGGGTCCGAGCAGTACTTC.

The chain joins TRBV5-8 to TRBJ1-5; no reliable D call. Trimming took off 0 bases at V and 4 bases at J, with 8 bases between the two ends. CDR3 length: 14 amino acids. Germline V lookup: CDR1 SGHTS, CDR2 YDEGEE. The CDR3 DNA is TGTGCCAGCAGCTTGGTGGGGAGTAATCAGCCCCAGCATTTT. Amino acids: CASSLVGSNQPQHF.

This chain connects TRBV7-2 to TRBJ1-2; a possible D gene is TRBD1 (5 bases). Looked up from germline, CDR1 is SGHTA and CDR2 is FQGNSA. The CDR3 runs 13 residues. The V and J ends lost 5 bases and 8 bases respectively, with 15 bases between them. The CDR3 DNA reads TGTGCCAGCAGCCGGGGCAGGGTGAGGGGCTACACCTTC. This gives the protein CASSRGRVRGYTF.